This T cell receptor beta chain emerged from a study of T-cell reconstitution after alpha-beta-depleted transplantation in children (dated by TCRdb to the mid-2010s). A note on the overall study: Using TCR repertoire profiling, the study followed T-cell immune reconstitution in a quantitative way in children after TCRalphabeta/CD19-depleted allogeneic hematopoietic cell transplantation. On the study overall, not on this receptor specifically: In some patients, the high TCRbeta diversity seen at day 60 was put down to recipient T cells and intrathymic progenitors that had survived conditioning. About two months after transplant, the apparently early recovery of alphabetaT-cell counts reportedly depended on just several hundred clones that had expanded rapidly and came from non-depleted graft cells. The frequencies of hyperexpanded clones fell over the following months, and after one year, T-cell counts and TCRbeta diversity were mostly attributed to newly produced T cells.

The protocol used for the library was PCR. Sequenced using an Illumina HiSeq 2500. Molecular barcoding was employed in the preparation of TCR libraries, with unique molecular identifiers being used to normalize TCRbeta repertoire quantification. The public reads were reanalyzed by TCRdb: fastp trimming at Q25, MiXCR alignment, in-frame beta chains only. Every CDR3 protein is listed once, alongside the most common genes and DNA of its rows. Counted in this sample were 550,000 to 800,000 distinct CDR3 sequences; around 13% of them appeared once. The ten largest make up roughly 0.77% of the sample. This clonotype appeared many times. Its antigen has not been determined. No base quality information exists; no much larger clone differs at one position. CDR1 and CDR2 are drawn from the germline V gene: MNHEY, SVGAGI. The trim is 2 bases for V and 2 bases for J, with a gap of 10 bases between the germline ends. The CDR3 contains 15 residues, cysteine and phenylalanine counted. Just the 45-base CDR3 DNA is kept, in frame starting at base 1.

In the paper's terms, the treatment or condition label means: allogeneic hematopoietic cell transplantation with graft depleted of TCRalphabeta T cells and CD19 B cells. TCRalphabeta/CD19-depleted allogeneic hematopoietic cell grafts were given to the transplant recipients, all of whom were children. The sequence was collected from a girl aged 2 to 9 with congenital amegakaryocytic thrombocytopenia, due to receive a stem cell transplant. This receptor chain uses TRBV6-5 and TRBJ2-1; D gene: possibly TRBD1, on 5 matching bases. This sample comprised PBMCs, obtained before TCRalphabeta/CD19-depleted stem cell transplant. The CDR3 region: CASSYRSGTYNEQFF. The DNA sequence is TGTGCCAGCAGTTACCGGTCAGGGACCTACAATGAGCAGTTCTTC.